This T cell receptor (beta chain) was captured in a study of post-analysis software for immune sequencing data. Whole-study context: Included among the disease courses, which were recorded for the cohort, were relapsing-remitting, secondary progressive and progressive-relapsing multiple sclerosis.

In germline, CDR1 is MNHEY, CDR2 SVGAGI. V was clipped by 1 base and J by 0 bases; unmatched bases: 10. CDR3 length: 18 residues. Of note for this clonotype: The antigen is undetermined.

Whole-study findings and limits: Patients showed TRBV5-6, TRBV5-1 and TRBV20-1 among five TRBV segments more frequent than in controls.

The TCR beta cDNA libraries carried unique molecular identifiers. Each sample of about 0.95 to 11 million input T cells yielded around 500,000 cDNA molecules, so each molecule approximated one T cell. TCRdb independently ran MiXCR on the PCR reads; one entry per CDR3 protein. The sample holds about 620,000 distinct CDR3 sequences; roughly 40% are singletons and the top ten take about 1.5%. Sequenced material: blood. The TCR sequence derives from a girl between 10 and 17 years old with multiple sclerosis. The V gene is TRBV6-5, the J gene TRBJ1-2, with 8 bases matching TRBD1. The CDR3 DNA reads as TGTGCCAGCAGTTACTGGATCCCGGGACAGGACACTAACTATGGCTACACCTTC. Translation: CASSYWIPGQDTNYGYTF.